The rows below give T cell receptor beta chains drawn from one sample of a study of OX40 agonist ivuxolimab in advanced cancers. Profiling relied on immunoSEQ multiplex PCR, and the TCRdb table lists in-frame clones only, not all of them. The repertoire consists of about 110,000 clones, with over 75% occurring once and the leading ten covering approximately 0.5%. Sequencing used CD4+ or CD8+ T cells sorted from blood, obtained in a trial of the OX40 agonist ivuxolimab. The origin of the receptors is an adult with an advanced solid tumor such as melanoma, head and neck, liver or kidney cancer. Both conserved end residues are part of each CDR3. A D gene is named only where the DNA matches it firmly. Size tells how often a clone was seen (once, few, many) or the class of an expanded clone, and some rows leave it out.

TRBJ1-2	TRBV6-1	TRBD1	.	CASSHRGSYGYTF	TGTGCCAGCAGTCACAGGGGAAGCTATGGCTACACCTTC
TRBJ1-4	TRBV4-1	.	.	CASSLVLGEKLFF	TGCGCCAGCAGCCTGGTGTTAGGGGAAAAACTGTTTTTT
TRBJ1-1	TRBV6-1	.	.	CASSTLGNTEAFF	TGTGCCAGCAGCACCTTAGGCAACACTGAAGCTTTCTTT
TRBJ2-6	TRBV5-1	.	.	CASSLQGSGANVLTF	TGCGCCAGCAGCCTTCAGGGATCTGGGGCCAACGTCCTGACTTTC
TRBJ1-4	TRBV30	.	few	CVGTLRDEKLFF	TGTGTGGGGACTCTAAGGGATGAAAAACTGTTTTTT
TRBJ2-7	TRBV5-5	TRBD1	.	CASSRTGSSYEQYF	TGTGCCAGCAGCAGGACAGGGAGCTCCTACGAGCAGTACTTC
TRBJ1-5	TRBV7-9	.	.	CASSDSGRRGINQPQHF	TGTGCCAGCAGCGACTCGGGACGCCGGGGGATCAATCAGCCCCAGCATTTT
TRBJ1-2	TRBV28	.	.	CASSSGFVWYGYTF	TGTGCCAGCAGTTCAGGGTTCGTTTGGTATGGCTACACCTTC
TRBJ1-1	TRBV4-3	TRBD1	.	CASSQATDRWAFF	TGCGCCAGCAGCCAAGCCACGGACAGGTGGGCTTTCTTT
TRBJ1-2	TRBV15	TRBD1	.	CATSRGGTGGLYNYGYTF	TGTGCCACCAGCAGAGGAGGGACAGGGGGCCTCTATAACTATGGCTACACCTTC
TRBJ2-5	TRBV9	TRBD1	once	CASSVSGQGRLVTETQYF	TGTGCCAGCAGCGTAAGTGGACAGGGTCGATTGGTAACTGAGACCCAGTACTTC
TRBJ1-1	TRBV7-2	TRBD1	.	CASSSGQGAWAEAFF	TGTGCCAGCAGCTCTGGACAGGGGGCTTGGGCTGAAGCTTTCTTT
TRBJ1-2	TRBV7-2	TRBD1	.	CASSLGQGINYGYTF	TGTGCCAGCAGCTTAGGACAGGGGATTAACTATGGCTACACCTTC
TRBJ2-5	TRBV7-9	TRBD1	.	CASSDASDEDRGIGETQYF	TGTGCCAGCAGCGACGCGTCGGACGAGGACAGGGGTATCGGAGAGACCCAGTACTTC
TRBJ2-5	TRBV5-1	.	.	CASSLEGGETQYF	TGCGCCAGCAGCTTGGAGGGAGGAGAGACCCAGTACTTC
TRBJ2-7	TRBV11-3	.	.	CASSLGYQGSYEQYF	TGTGCCAGCAGCTTAGGTTACCAGGGCTCCTACGAGCAGTACTTC
TRBJ2-5	TRBV7-2	TRBD2	once	CASSLELAGGQETQYF	TGTGCCAGCAGCTTAGAGCTAGCGGGGGGGCAAGAGACCCAGTACTTC
TRBJ2-7	TRBV27	.	.	CASSGALPYEQYF	TGTGCCAGCAGTGGCGCACTACCCTACGAGCAGTACTTC
TRBJ2-3	TRBV27	.	.	CASSLAATDTQYF	TGTGCCAGCAGTTTAGCGGCCACAGATACGCAGTATTTT
TRBJ2-7	TRBV14	.	once	CASPGDGAPPSYEQYF	TGTGCCAGCCCCGGTGACGGAGCTCCCCCTAGCTACGAGCAGTACTTC
TRBJ2-7	TRBV7-2	TRBD2	.	CASKRLAGVFEQYF	TGTGCCAGCAAACGACTAGCGGGGGTCTTCGAGCAGTACTTC
TRBJ1-3	TRBV7-2	.	.	CASSFDTGNTIYF	TGTGCCAGCAGCTTCGACACTGGAAACACCATATATTTT
TRBJ2-7	TRBV7-8	TRBD2	.	CASSFPAGVVNEQYF	TGTGCCAGCAGCTTTCCAGCGGGGGTAGTAAACGAGCAGTACTTC
TRBJ1-1	TRBV5-1	.	.	CASSIAEGMNTEAFF	TGCGCCAGCAGCATAGCGGAAGGTATGAACACTGAAGCTTTCTTT
TRBJ1-1	TRBV4-1	.	few	CASNTPGMNTEAFF	TGCGCCAGCAATACCCCGGGGATGAACACTGAAGCTTTCTTT
TRBJ1-1	TRBV2	TRBD1	.	CASSEALVGQGTEAFF	TGTGCCAGCAGTGAAGCGCTTGTGGGACAGGGGACTGAAGCTTTCTTT
TRBJ2-3	TRBV11-3	TRBD1	.	CASSLGDRGTDTQYF	TGTGCCAGCAGCTTAGGAGACAGGGGCACAGATACGCAGTATTTT
TRBJ2-7	TRBV7-3	.	.	CASSLTAGHLEQYF	TGTGCCAGCAGCTTAACGGCTGGCCACCTTGAGCAGTACTTC
TRBJ1-1	TRBV5-1	.	.	CASSLQGPQTNTEAFF	TGCGCCAGCAGCTTGCAGGGGCCGCAAACGAACACTGAAGCTTTCTTT
TRBJ1-4	TRBV29-1	.	.	CSVGAASNEKLFF	TGCAGCGTTGGAGCAGCATCTAATGAAAAACTGTTTTTT
TRBJ2-4	TRBV27	.	.	CASRGFAKNIQYF	TGTGCCAGCAGGGGTTTTGCCAAAAACATTCAGTACTTC
TRBJ1-4	TRBV5-1	.	.	CASSSQSAANEKLFF	TGCGCCAGCAGTTCTCAAAGCGCAGCTAATGAAAAACTGTTTTTT
TRBJ2-7	TRBV28	TRBD1	.	CASSLWGTGDYEQYF	TGTGCCAGCAGTTTATGGGGGACAGGGGACTACGAGCAGTACTTC
TRBJ2-7	TRBV28	.	.	CASIGGAELYEQYF	TGTGCCAGCATTGGGGGCGCGGAACTCTACGAGCAGTACTTC
TRBJ1-1	TRBV9	.	.	CASSVEEGTEAFF	TGTGCCAGCAGCGTAGAAGAAGGCACTGAAGCTTTCTTT
TRBJ1-1	TRBV7-9	.	.	CASSPRAPSVSEAFF	TGTGCCAGCAGCCCAAGGGCCCCGTCCGTCTCTGAAGCTTTCTTT
TRBJ2-2	TRBV2	.	once	CASSVDGRVGELFF	TGTGCCAGCAGTGTTGATGGCCGGGTTGGAGAGCTGTTTTTT
TRBJ2-1	TRBV5-6	TRBD2	.	CASSRSSGSYNEQFF	TGTGCCAGCAGCAGATCTAGCGGGTCCTACAATGAGCAGTTCTTC
TRBJ1-6	TRBV28	TRBD1	.	CASSQGGNRGHSPLHF	TGTGCCAGCAGTCAAGGAGGGAACAGGGGGCACTCACCCCTCCACTTT
TRBJ2-7	TRBV7-8	.	.	CASSLGSGHRAPHEQYF	TGTGCCAGCAGCTTAGGGTCGGGTCACAGGGCCCCCCACGAGCAGTACTTC
TRBJ2-3	TRBV9	TRBD2	.	CASSERGGRTDTQYF	TGTGCCAGCAGCGAACGGGGGGGCAGGACAGATACGCAGTATTTT
TRBJ1-1	TRBV4-3	.	once	CASSPQHDGNTEAFF	TGCGCCAGCAGCCCCCAACACGACGGGAACACTGAAGCTTTCTTT
TRBJ1-5	TRBV29-1	.	.	CSVGGVNQPQHF	TGCAGTGTTGGGGGGGTGAATCAGCCCCAGCATTTT